The present entry profiles one TCR beta chain with its context. Sequenced by immunoSEQ multiplex PCR; TCRdb stores in-frame clones only, minus some. This sample yields around 57,000 clones, of which roughly 91% are seen a single time; around 2.4% belongs to the top ten. The ends were cut back, 2 bases at V and 0 bases at J, with 5 bases in the middle. CDR1 is LGHNA, CDR2 YNFKEQ, per germline. The CDR3 has 14 residues. This specimen comes from a study of T cell changes during pregnancy in multiple sclerosis. The input for sequencing was peripheral blood, taken in the third trimester of pregnancy. The chain employs TRBV4-2 and TRBJ2-4; no reliable D call. This receptor was taken from a female donor in good health, enrolled as a control in a pregnancy study. CDR3 DNA: TGTGCCAGCAGCCAACCGGGAGCCAAAAACATTCAGTACTTC. It yields the protein CASSQPGAKNIQYF.